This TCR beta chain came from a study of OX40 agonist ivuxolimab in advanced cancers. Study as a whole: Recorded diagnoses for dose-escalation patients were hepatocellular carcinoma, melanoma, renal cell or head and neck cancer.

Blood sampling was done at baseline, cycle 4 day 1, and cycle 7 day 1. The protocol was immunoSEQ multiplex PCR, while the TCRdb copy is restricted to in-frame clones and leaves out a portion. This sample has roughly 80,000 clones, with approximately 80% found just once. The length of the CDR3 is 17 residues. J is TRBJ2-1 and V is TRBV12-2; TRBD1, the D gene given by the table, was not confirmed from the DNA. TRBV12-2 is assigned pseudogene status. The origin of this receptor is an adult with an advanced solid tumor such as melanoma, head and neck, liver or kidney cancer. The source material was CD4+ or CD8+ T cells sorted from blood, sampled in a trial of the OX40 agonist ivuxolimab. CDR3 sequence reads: CASRQNRFSSSYNEQFF. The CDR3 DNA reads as TGTGCAAGTCGCCAGAATCGTTTCTCAAGCTCCTACAATGAGCAGTTCTTC.